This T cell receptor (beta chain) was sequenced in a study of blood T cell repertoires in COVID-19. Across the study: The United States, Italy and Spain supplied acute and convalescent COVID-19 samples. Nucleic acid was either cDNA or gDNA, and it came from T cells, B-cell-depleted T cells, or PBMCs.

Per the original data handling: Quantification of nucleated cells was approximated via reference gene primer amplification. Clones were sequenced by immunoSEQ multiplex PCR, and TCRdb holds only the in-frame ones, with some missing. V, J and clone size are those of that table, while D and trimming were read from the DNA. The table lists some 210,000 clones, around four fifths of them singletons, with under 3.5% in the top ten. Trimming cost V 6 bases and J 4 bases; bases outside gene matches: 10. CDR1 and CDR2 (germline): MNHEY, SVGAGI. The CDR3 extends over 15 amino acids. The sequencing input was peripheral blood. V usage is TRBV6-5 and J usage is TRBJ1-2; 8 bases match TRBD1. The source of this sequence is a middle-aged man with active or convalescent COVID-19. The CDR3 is CASRDGQGAIYGYTF. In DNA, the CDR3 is TGTGCCAGCAGGGATGGGCAGGGGGCAATCTATGGCTACACCTTC.